Listed here are 32 T cell receptor beta chains from one sample, sequenced in a study of graft-versus-host responses after intestinal transplantation. Specified time point: postoperative day 105 after intestinal transplantation (dayNNNN = postoperative day). Produced via immunoSEQ multiplex PCR; TCRdb's table is partial and in-frame only. There are more than 10,000 clones in the sample; roughly nine tenths occur only once, and 3% to 4% lies in the top ten. The source material was PBMCs, sampled 105 days after intestinal transplantation. These receptors came from a human patient who received an intestinal transplant, so some T cells may come from the graft donor.

The chain combines TRBV11-2 with TRBJ2-5; TRBD1 aligns across 9 bases. The germline V gene encodes CDR1 SGHAT and CDR2 FQNNGV. The length of the CDR3 is 14 residues. V lost 6 bases, J lost 4 bases, and 6 bases stayed unmatched. The CDR3 protein is CASRGQGLRETQYF. CDR3 nucleotide sequence: TGTGCCAGCAGGGGACAGGGTTTAAGAGAGACCCAGTACTTC.

This chain uses TRBV23-1 with TRBJ2-2, with 7 bases matching TRBD1. Being an ORF, TRBV23-1 has a function that is uncertain. The V gene end was trimmed by 1 base and the J gene end by 4 bases; junction bases not matched to a gene: 6. This CDR3 comprises 16 residues. The CDR3 nucleotides read TGCGCCAGCAGTCAATACAGGGGTGATAGCACCGGGGAGCTGTTTTTT. Translation gives CASSQYRGDSTGELFF.

This clone was seen only a few times. The V gene is TRBV2, the J gene TRBJ2-7; D possibly corresponds to TRBD2 (5 bases). Between the trimmed V and J ends, which lost 7 bases and 1 base, there was a span of 11 bases. The germline CDR1 and CDR2 sequences are SNHLY and FYNNEI. The length of the CDR3 is 13 residues. The CDR3 is CASIGRASYEQYF. For the CDR3, the DNA is TGTGCCAGCATTGGGAGAGCTTCCTACGAGCAGTACTTC.

This chain's CDR3 is CASSFLGPSRQAEETQYF. The CDR3 DNA reads TGCGCCAGCAGCTTTCTGGGGCCTTCTCGACAGGCCGAAGAGACCCAGTACTTC. The chain carries TRBV5-1 and TRBJ2-5; weak D call: TRBD1 (6 bases). Germline V gene lookup returns CDR1 SGHRS and CDR2 YFSETQ. The CDR3 length is 18 residues. Trimming cost V 2 bases and J 3 bases, with 23 bases left between them.

V and J are TRBV5-1 and TRBJ2-1; possible D gene TRBD1, 6 bases. The CDR3 covers 16 residues. In germline, CDR1 is SGHRS, CDR2 YFSETQ. The V end lost 1 base, the J end lost 4 bases, and 15 bases lay between the germline ends. The CDR3 region is CASSLRLGTTYNEQFF. CDR3 DNA sequence: TGCGCCAGCAGCTTGCGATTAGGGACAACGTACAATGAGCAGTTCTTC.

The chain combines TRBV4-1 with TRBJ2-7, with TRBD1 matching over 8 bases. CDR1 is MGHRA and CDR2 is YSYEKL in the germline V gene. The V segment lost 2 bases and the J segment 3 bases; nucleotides outside the gene matches: 3. The CDR3 sequence is 14 residues long. The CDR3 nucleotides read TGCGCCAGCAGCCAAAGACAGGGGTACTACGAGCAGTACTTC. Translation gives CASSQRQGYYEQYF.

The J gene is TRBJ2-7, the V gene TRBV12-2; TRBD1 is the table's D call and was not checked against the DNA. TRBV12-2 is described as a pseudogene. The CDR3 extends over 12 amino acids. The CDR3 nucleotides are TGTGCAAGTCGCTTAGACACCTACGAGCAGTACTTC. Its translation is CASRLDTYEQYF.

This rearrangement joins TRBV14 to TRBJ2-7; D not certain. The length of the CDR3 is 16 residues. Germline V CDR1 and CDR2: SGHDN, FVKESK. Trimming left V 0 bases short and J 4 bases short, with 16 bases between. DNA for the CDR3: TGTGCCAGCAGCCAAGATCCGGGCCGCACCCTATACGAGCAGTACTTC. Amino acids: CASSQDPGRTLYEQYF.

This sequence joins TRBV6-1 and TRBJ2-7; the D is unclear. Germline V lookup: CDR1 MNHNS, CDR2 SASEGT. Trimming stripped 5 bases from V and 8 bases from J, with 10 bases between. The CDR3 is 11 residues long. CDR3 bases: TGTGCCAGCAGTCGCGACCGCCAGCAGTACTTC. It codes for CASSRDRQQYF.

CDR3 residues: CASSLGLLLGAHQETQYF. CDR3 nucleotides: TGTGCCAGCAGCTTAGGACTTCTGTTGGGGGCGCACCAAGAGACCCAGTACTTC. The genes are TRBV7-6 and TRBJ2-5, with D possibly being TRBD1 (6 bases). This CDR3 region has 18 residues. The V end was cut by 1 base, the J end by 0 bases, with 18 bases between. Germline V gene lookup returns CDR1 SGHVS and CDR2 FNYEAQ.

The genes are TRBV11-2 and TRBJ2-6, with D uncertain. V shed 5 bases and J shed 5 bases, with 22 bases lying between them. The CDR3 totals 18 residues. Germline-derived CDR1 and CDR2 are SGHAT and FQNNGV. Here the CDR3 reads CASSTGIKQQSRANVLTF. The CDR3 bases are TGTGCCAGCAGCACTGGGATCAAGCAACAAAGTCGGGCCAACGTCCTGACTTTC.

This sequence joins TRBV2 and TRBJ1-6; possible D gene TRBD1, 6 bases. CDR3 length equals 14 residues. V was pared by 6 bases and J by 7 bases, with 13 bases between. Germline V lookup: CDR1 SNHLY, CDR2 FYNNEI. CDR3 coding DNA: TGTGCCAGCAGCAACGGACAGCTAAATTCACCCCTCCACTTT. Translated, it gives CASSNGQLNSPLHF.

V usage is TRBV27 and J usage is TRBJ2-7, with no clear D. The CDR3 sequence is 14 residues long. Trimming removed 5 bases at V and 5 bases at J, with 16 bases between. Germline lookup yields CDR1 MNHEY and CDR2 SMNVEV (reference sequence). The CDR3 DNA reads TGTGCCAGCAGTCTAATAGGGCATCGTGACGAGCAGTACTTC. Amino acid sequence: CASSLIGHRDEQYF.

The J gene is TRBJ2-7, the V gene TRBV27; the D gene could be TRBD1 or TRBD2 (6 bases each). Trimming removed 3 bases from V and 0 bases from J, with 9 bases in between. Germline CDR1 and CDR2: MNHEY and SMNVEV (reference sequence). CDR3 length: 14 residues. The CDR3 coding sequence is TGTGCCAGCAGTTTGGGGGGCCCCTCCTACGAGCAGTACTTC. It encodes CASSLGGPSYEQYF.

This clone has just one count. The chain joins TRBV6-1 to TRBJ2-5, with TRBD2 identical over 14 bases. Germline values: CDR1 MNHNS, CDR2 SASEGT. The J segment lost 2 bases and the V segment lost 4 bases, leaving 0 bases of the junction unmatched. The CDR3 spans 15 residues. The chain's CDR3 is CASSGLAGGQETQYF. The CDR3 DNA reads TGTGCCAGCAGTGGACTAGCGGGGGGGCAAGAGACCCAGTACTTC.

The chain uses TRBV4-1 and TRBJ2-1; TRBD2 agrees at 7 bases. V trimming: 0 bases; J trimming: 6 bases; junction bases outside the gene matches: 8. This CDR3 has 16 amino acids. Germline V CDR1 and CDR2: MGHRA, YSYEKL. In DNA form, the CDR3 reads TGCGCCAGCAGCCAAGATCCGGGGGGTTTCGGCAATGAGCAGTTCTTC. Encoded protein: CASSQDPGGFGNEQFF.

This chain connects TRBV11-2 to TRBJ1-3; TRBD1 aligns across 7 bases. From germline, CDR1 is SGHAT and CDR2 FQNNGV. The J segment lost 4 bases and the V segment lost 5 bases, leaving 5 bases of the junction unmatched. The CDR3 spans 14 residues. DNA of the CDR3: TGTGCCAGCAGCCCCGGACAGGCCGGAAACACCATATATTTT. Amino acids: CASSPGQAGNTIYF. The whole variable domain, filled in from reference TRBV11-2 and TRBJ1-3, reads EAGVAQSPRYKIIEKRQSVAFWCNPISGHATLYWYQQILGQGPKLLIQFQNNGVVDDSQLPKDRFSAERLKGVDSTLKIQPAKLEDSAVYLCASSPGQAGNTIYFGEGSWLTVV.

This clone was counted once. This rearrangement joins TRBV5-6 to TRBJ2-7; 9 bases agree with TRBD2. The CDR3 runs to 17 residues. V gave up 0 bases and J gave up 3 bases; unmatched junction bases: 10. Per the germline V gene, CDR1 is SGHDT and CDR2 is YYEEEE. In DNA, the CDR3 is TGTGCCAGCAGCTTGGCTCAGACTAGCGGTAGCCTCTACGAGCAGTACTTC. Translated: CASSLAQTSGSLYEQYF.

The rearrangement links TRBV15 to TRBJ1-5; D not resolved. Trimming removed 4 bases from V and 5 bases from J, with 9 bases in between. CDR3 length: 13 residues. From germline, CDR1 is LNHNV and CDR2 YYDKDF (reference sequence). CDR3 in amino acids: CATSTNRHQPQHF. As DNA, the CDR3 is TGTGCCACCAGCACAAATCGGCATCAGCCCCAGCATTTT.

The chain employs TRBV2 and TRBJ1-2, with D tentatively TRBD1 (5 bases). The CDR3 covers 14 residues. V was shortened by 5 bases and J by 8 bases, with 18 bases between the two germline ends. Germline V CDR1 and CDR2: SNHLY, FYNNEI. The CDR3 bases are TGTGCCAGCAGTCCCGCCAGGAGGGGCGACGGCTACACCTTC. Residues: CASSPARRGDGYTF. The full variable domain, in which reference TRBV2 and TRBJ1-2 provide the parts outside the CDR3, is EPEVTQTPSHQVTQMGQEVILRCVPISNHLYFYWYRQILGQKVEFLVSFYNNEISEKSEIFDDQFSVERPDGSNFTLKIRSTKLEDSAMYFCASSPARRGDGYTFGSGTRLTVV.

The J gene is TRBJ2-5, the V gene TRBV7-6; D is undetermined. Germline V gives CDR1 SGHVS, CDR2 FNYEAQ. The CDR3 consists of 13 residues. The V and J ends lost 5 bases and 5 bases respectively, with 12 bases between them. CDR3 coding DNA: TGTGCCAGCAGCCGGTTCCCCGGTGAGACCCAGTACTTC. Translated: CASSRFPGETQYF.

The chain recombines TRBV4-1 with TRBJ2-1; weak D call: TRBD2 (6 bases). Trimming cost V 3 bases and J 0 bases, with 12 bases left between them. The CDR3 is made up of 16 amino acids. Germline V CDR1 and CDR2: MGHRA, YSYEKL. In DNA, the CDR3 is TGCGCCAGCAGCCAGATGGAGGGCCGCTCCTACAATGAGCAGTTCTTC. It encodes CASSQMEGRSYNEQFF.

The chain joins TRBV27 to TRBJ1-2; 9 positions match TRBD1. Germline CDR1 MNHEY, CDR2 SMNVEV (reference sequence). The CDR3 extends over 13 amino acids. Trimming at V came to 3 bases and at J to 7 bases, leaving 3 bases not matched to a gene. CDR3 nucleotide sequence: TGTGCCAGCAGTTTTGGGACAGGGAGTGGCTACACCTTC. Protein: CASSFGTGSGYTF.

In this sample, this clone turned up once. J is TRBJ2-7 and V is TRBV7-6, with a weak D call TRBD1 (6 bases). The V and J ends lost 4 bases and 1 base respectively, with 8 bases between them. There are 13 residues in the CDR3. Germline CDR1 and CDR2: SGHVS and FNYEAQ. In nucleotides, the CDR3 is TGTGCCAGCAGCTCAACAGGGTCCTACGAGCAGTACTTC. This translates into CASSSTGSYEQYF.

J is TRBJ1-1 and V is TRBV4-1, with D unclear. V gave up 0 bases and J gave up 1 base, with 12 bases separating them. This CDR3 contains 16 residues. The germline V gene has CDR1 MGHRA and CDR2 YSYEKL. The CDR3 here is CASSQEPGSKNTEAFF. DNA for the CDR3: TGCGCCAGCAGCCAAGAGCCCGGATCTAAGAACACTGAAGCTTTCTTT.

The chain joins TRBV5-6 to TRBJ1-3; D unclear. This CDR3 has 16 amino acids. Germline loops: CDR1 SGHDT, CDR2 YYEEEE. Trimming shortened V by 4 bases and J by 0 bases, and 14 bases separated the two germline ends. The CDR3 loop reads CASSRTKRSSGNTIYF. The CDR3 DNA reads as TGTGCCAGCAGCCGAACCAAGCGGAGCTCTGGAAACACCATATATTTT.

The V gene is TRBV7-6, the J gene TRBJ1-6; no definite D call. Germline CDR1 is SGHVS and CDR2 is FNYEAQ. CDR3 size: 18 residues. V lost 0 bases and J lost 0, with 12 bases in between. The CDR3, as DNA: TGTGCCAGCAGCTTAGCGGGTGGCCCGAGCTCCTATAATTCACCCCTCCACTTT. This translates into CASSLAGGPSSYNSPLHF.

The chain carries TRBV7-2 and TRBJ2-1, with D perhaps matching TRBD2 (7 bases). The V end was cut by 0 bases, the J end by 9 bases, with 12 bases between. Germline V gene data show CDR1 as SGHTA and CDR2 as FQGNSA. The CDR3 length is 14 residues. The DNA for the CDR3 is TGTGCCAGCAGCTTAGCGGGGGGGCGGAGTGAGCAGTTCTTC. It yields the protein CASSLAGGRSEQFF.

The chain is built from TRBV6-5 and TRBJ1-4; D remains ambiguous. The CDR3 has 13 residues. V was shortened by 2 bases and J by 8 bases, with 9 bases between the two germline ends. In germline, CDR1 is MNHEY, CDR2 SVGAGI. DNA of the CDR3: TGTGCCAGCAGTTACGACCCGAACGAAAAACTGTTTTTT. Protein sequence: CASSYDPNEKLFF.

The rearrangement uses TRBV5-1 and TRBJ2-5, with 9 bases identical to TRBD1. V lost 4 bases to trimming and J lost 5 bases; unmatched junction nucleotides: 15. Germline lookup yields CDR1 SGHRS and CDR2 YFSETQ. The CDR3 runs to 17 residues. CDR3 in amino acids: CASSPIDGQGPSETQYF. The CDR3 DNA follows: TGCGCCAGCAGCCCCATTGACGGACAGGGGCCTTCGGAGACCCAGTACTTC.

V is TRBV7-4 and J is TRBJ2-7; D is unclear. Germline V gene data show CDR1 as SGHVT and CDR2 as SQSDAQ. Trimming left V 2 bases short and J 3 bases short, with 5 bases between. The CDR3 spans 12 residues. The chain's CDR3 is CASSLKDYEQYF. The CDR3 DNA reads as TGTGCCAGCAGCTTAAAGGACTACGAGCAGTACTTC.

The chain has TRBV19 and TRBJ2-7, with a tentative D call TRBD1 (6 bases). Trimming removed 4 bases from V and 4 bases from J, with 11 bases in between. The CDR3 spans 13 residues. Germline V gene data show CDR1 as LNHDA and CDR2 as SQIVND (reference sequence). DNA of the CDR3: TGTGCCAGTAGTAAAGAGGACAGTTACGAGCAGTACTTC. This translates into CASSKEDSYEQYF.